The TCR beta chain under discussion was sequenced for a study of control samples from healthy donors and cancer patients (dated by TCRdb to 2020 to 2021). About this clone itself: Its antigen is still unknown. Base quality data are lacking; no much larger clone is found one base away.

Preparation of the library involved the immunoSEQ multiplex PCR assay. Imported from immuneACCESS, the table was reduced by TCRdb to in-frame sequences with V and J called. These copies leave out some clones; in studies compared against another copy, an unresolved V gene accounts for under half, and the cause of the remainder is not known. In this sample the table shows about 110,000 clones, 85% to 90% of which occur a single time. The biggest ten clones account for around 3.5% of the sample. V lost 4 bases and J lost 4 bases, and the count of bases not matched to a germline gene is 7. CDR1 and CDR2 are drawn from the germline V gene (reference sequence): LNHDA, SQIVND. There are 15 amino acids in the CDR3, from cysteine to phenylalanine inclusive. Here the CDR3 DNA is all that survives: 45 bases in frame from base 1.

The receptor was derived from a woman aged 55-70 years with lung cancer. The sequenced material came from PBMCs. The V and J genes are TRBV19 and TRBJ2-1; 7 bases in the junction line up with TRBD1. The DNA sequence is as follows: TGTGCCAGTAGTACCAGACAGGGATCATACAATGAGCAGTTCTTC. This translates into CASSTRQGSYNEQFF.